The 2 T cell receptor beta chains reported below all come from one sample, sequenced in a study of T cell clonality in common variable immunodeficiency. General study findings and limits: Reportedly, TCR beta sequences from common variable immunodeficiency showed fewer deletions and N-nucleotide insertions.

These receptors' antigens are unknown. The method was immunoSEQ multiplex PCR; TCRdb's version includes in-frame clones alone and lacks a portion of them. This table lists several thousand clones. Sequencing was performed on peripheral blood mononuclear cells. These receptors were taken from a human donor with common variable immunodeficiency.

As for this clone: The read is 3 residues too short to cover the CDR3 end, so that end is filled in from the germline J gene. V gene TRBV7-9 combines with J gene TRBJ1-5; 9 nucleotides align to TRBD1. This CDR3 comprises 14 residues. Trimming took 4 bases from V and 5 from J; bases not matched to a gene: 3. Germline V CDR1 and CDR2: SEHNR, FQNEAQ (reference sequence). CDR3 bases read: TGTGCCAGCAGCTCTACAGGGGGCCATCAGCCC. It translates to CASSSTGGHQP. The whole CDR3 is CASSSTGGHQPQHF.

The CDR3 loop reads CASSPPGTSSYNEQFF. The sequenced part of the CDR3 DNA is TGTGCCAGCTCACCACCGGGCACGAGCTCCTACAATGAG. The gene calls are TRBV18 and TRBJ2-1; D is uncertain. From the germline J gene comes the end of the CDR3, since the read stops 3 residues before it. The CDR3 totals 16 residues. Germline V gives CDR1 KGHSH, CDR2 LQKENI. V dropped 0 bases and J dropped 0 bases, with 9 bases sitting between them.